The 25 T cell receptor beta chains in this list originate from one sample, sequenced in a study of T-cell reconstitution after alpha-beta-depleted transplantation in children. Unique molecular identifiers featured in how the TCRbeta library was prepared. One entry per CDR3 protein, called by TCRdb with MiXCR from the PCR reads. The sample includes almost 500,000 distinct CDR3 sequences, approximately 13% of them seen just once. Sequenced here: PBMCs from the stem cell graft donor, sampled from the stem cell graft. The receptors come from a human donor who donated a stem cell graft to a child with combined immunodeficiency.

This clonotype was seen at least ten times. The V call is TRBV4-3, the J call TRBJ2-2, with D uncertain. Germline CDR1 reads LGHNA; CDR2 reads YSLEER. CDR3 length: 14 amino acids. V lost 1 base to trimming and J lost 8 bases, with 11 bases between them. The CDR3 DNA sequence: TGCGCCAGCAGCCAAGCCTCCTACGGGGGGGAGCTGTTTTTT. Its translation: CASSQASYGGELFF.

This clonotype was detected only a few times. The chain joins TRBV7-2 to TRBJ2-2; D ambiguous. This CDR3 has 14 amino acids. Germline V CDR1 and CDR2: SGHTA, FQGNSA. The V end was cut by 4 bases, the J end by 7 bases, with 13 bases between. Here the CDR3 DNA reads TGTGCCAGCAGCTCCCCCCCCATCTTCGGGGAGCTGTTTTTT. It is translated as CASSSPPIFGELFF.

This clonotype was seen a few times. One base away lies a much larger clone, so this may be a sequencing read error. The V and J genes are TRBV30 and TRBJ1-2; weak D call: TRBD1 (6 bases). Germline assignment: CDR1 GTSNPN and CDR2 SVGIG (reference sequence). Deletions cut 3 bases from V and 4 bases from J, with 12 bases between. There are 13 residues in the CDR3. CDR3 sequence: CAWSPGEGYGYTF. For the CDR3, the DNA is TGTGCCTGGAGCCCAGGGGAGGGCTATGGCTACACCTTC.

At least ten counts were recorded for this clonotype. The CDR3 loop is CASSLEGAWDTGELFF. The CDR3 DNA is TGTGCCAGCAGCTTAGAAGGAGCCTGGGACACCGGGGAGCTGTTTTTT. J is TRBJ2-2 and V is TRBV7-9; D is ambiguous. CDR1 is SEHNR, CDR2 FQNEAQ, per germline (reference sequence). The length of the CDR3 is 16 residues. Trimming pared 1 base from V and 3 bases from J, leaving 12 bases between. The full variable domain, completed using reference TRBV7-9 and TRBJ2-2, is DTGVSQNPRHKITKRGQNVTFRCDPISEHNRLYWYRQTLGQGPEFLTYFQNEAQLEKSRLLSDRFSAERPKGSFSTLEIQRTEQGDSAMYLCASSLEGAWDTGELFFGEGSRLTVL.

V gene TRBV5-1 combines with J gene TRBJ1-2, with D perhaps TRBD1 (6 bases). Trimming pared 3 bases from V and 2 bases from J, leaving 11 bases between. The CDR3 runs to 14 residues. The germline V gene has CDR1 SGHRS and CDR2 YFSETQ. The CDR3 sequence is CASSSRGGNYGYTF. In nucleotides, the CDR3 is TGCGCCAGCAGCTCACGAGGGGGGAACTATGGCTACACCTTC. Full variable domain (remainder filled in from reference TRBV5-1 and TRBJ1-2): KAGVTQTPRYLIKTRGQQVTLSCSPISGHRSVSWYQQTPGQGLQFLFEYFSETQRNKGNFPGRFSGRQFSNSRSEMNVSTLELGDSALYLCASSSRGGNYGYTFGSGTRLTVV.

The genes are TRBV4-3 and TRBJ2-1; the D is unclear. This CDR3 contains 15 residues. V dropped 4 bases and J dropped 5 bases, with 15 bases sitting between them. Looked up from germline, CDR1 is LGHNA and CDR2 is YSLEER. CDR3 DNA sequence: TGCGCCAGCAGCCGGACGAGAGCGCCAAACAATGAGCAGTTCTTC. It yields the protein CASSRTRAPNNEQFF.

This clonotype has a count of ten or more. The rearrangement links TRBV3-1 to TRBJ2-7, with D possibly being TRBD1 (6 bases). Deletions cut 0 bases from V and 3 bases from J, with 12 bases between. The CDR3 totals 15 residues. Germline CDR1 LGHDT, CDR2 YNNKEL (reference sequence). The CDR3 sequence is CASSQDRQGIYEQYF. Written as DNA, the CDR3 is TGTGCCAGCAGCCAAGATCGTCAGGGGATCTACGAGCAGTACTTC.

The gene calls are TRBV6-2 or TRBV6-3 and TRBJ2-7; D is unclear. Germline V CDR1 and CDR2: MNHEY, SVGEGT. V lost 5 bases and J lost 6, with 8 bases in between. The CDR3 is 11 amino acids. Here the CDR3 reads CASSISSEQYF. For the CDR3, the DNA is TGTGCCAGCAGTATCAGTTCCGAGCAGTACTTC.

The chain combines TRBV6-5 with TRBJ2-3; TRBD2 matches 10 bases. Trimming took 5 bases from V and 7 from J; bases not matched to a gene: 15. CDR3 size: 17 residues. In germline, CDR1 is MNHEY, CDR2 SVGAGI. The CDR3 here is CASSLKPSGSMRNTQYF. For the CDR3, the DNA is TGTGCCAGCAGTCTCAAACCTAGCGGGAGCATGCGAAATACGCAGTATTTT.

This clonotype was seen ten or more times. V and J are TRBV12-3 or TRBV12-4 and TRBJ1-2; no reliable D call. The V gene lost 5 bases and the J gene lost 2 bases, with 15 bases spanning the gap. This CDR3 spans 15 amino acids. CDR3 DNA: TGTGCCAGCAGTATGACGGAATCTGGCAACTATGGCTACACCTTC. Its protein is CASSMTESGNYGYTF.

The chain recombines TRBV6-1 with TRBJ2-7; 7 nucleotides agree with TRBD2. Germline V gene lookup returns CDR1 MNHNS and CDR2 SASEGT. The CDR3 consists of 16 residues. The V segment lost 5 bases and the J segment 1 base; nucleotides outside the gene matches: 11. CDR3: CASSHSSGIISYEQYF. The CDR3 nucleotides are TGTGCCAGCAGTCATTCTAGCGGAATCATATCCTACGAGCAGTACTTC.

This clonotype has a count of ten or more. The rearrangement uses TRBV27 and TRBJ2-7; tentative D call: TRBD2 (6 bases). Between the trimmed V and J ends, which lost 3 bases and 4 bases, there was a span of 13 bases. The CDR3 spans 14 residues. Germline assignment: CDR1 MNHEY and CDR2 SMNVEV (reference sequence). DNA of the CDR3: TGTGCCAGCAGTTTTCTATCCGGGAGTTACGAGCAGTACTTC. Its translation is CASSFLSGSYEQYF.

This clonotype was seen many times. This chain uses TRBV7-2 with TRBJ2-1; the D gene is possibly TRBD1 (6 bases). This CDR3 is built from 13 residues. Trimming took 1 base from V and 5 from J, leaving 6 bases between them. Germline values: CDR1 SGHTA, CDR2 FQGNSA. CDR3 DNA sequence: TGTGCCAGCAGCTTAGACAGGGACAATGAGCAGTTCTTC. It is translated as CASSLDRDNEQFF. Supplemented by reference TRBV7-2 and TRBJ2-1, the full variable domain reads GAGVSQSPSNKVTEKGKDVELRCDPISGHTALYWYRQSLGQGLEFLIYFQGNSAPDKSGLPSDRFSAERTGGSVSTLTIQRTQQEDSAVYLCASSLDRDNEQFFGPGTRLTVL.

At least ten counts were recorded for this clonotype. The chain uses TRBV3-1 and TRBJ2-3; maybe TRBD2 (8 bases). The germline V gene encodes CDR1 LGHDT and CDR2 YNNKEL (reference sequence). The CDR3 extends over 15 amino acids. V lost 4 bases and J 2 bases, leaving 13 bases between the germline ends. In nucleotides, the CDR3 is TGTGCCAGCAGCCCGGGAGGGGGCTTCACAGATACGCAGTATTTT. It specifies CASSPGGGFTDTQYF.

This clonotype was seen a handful of times. The CDR3 nucleotides read TGTGCCAGCCTCCGAGGGACACGTGGCAATGAGCAGTTCTTC. Encoded protein: CASLRGTRGNEQFF. The chain carries TRBV6-1 and TRBJ2-1, with a weak D call TRBD1 (6 bases). The CDR3 has 14 residues. Germline CDR1 MNHNS, CDR2 SASEGT. V lost 8 bases to trimming and J lost 6 bases, with 17 bases between them.

This clonotype has ten or more counts. V usage is TRBV2 and J usage is TRBJ2-5, with no clear D. This CDR3 has 14 amino acids. Germline CDR1 is SNHLY and CDR2 is FYNNEI. V was pared by 3 bases and J by 2 bases, with 10 bases between. This CDR3 is CASSDYQIQETQYF. In DNA form, the CDR3 reads TGTGCCAGCAGTGACTACCAGATACAAGAGACCCAGTACTTC.

CDR3 DNA sequence: TGTGCCAGCAGCCCGACTCGCCAGCTCACTAACTATGGCTACACCTTC. Protein sequence: CASSPTRQLTNYGYTF. The chain uses TRBV28 and TRBJ1-2; no clear D. The CDR3 runs to 16 residues. Trimming took off 6 bases at V and 0 bases at J, with 17 bases between the two ends. Germline loops: CDR1 MDHEN, CDR2 SYDVKM.

The chain carries TRBV11-3 and TRBJ2-1; 7 nucleotides agree with TRBD1. CDR3 size: 15 residues. Germline values: CDR1 SGHNT, CDR2 YENEEA. The trim removed 3 bases at V and 3 bases at J, leaving 5 bases unmatched. DNA for the CDR3: TGTGCCAGCAGCTTGAGGGGGCTCGACTACAATGAGCAGTTCTTC. This translates into CASSLRGLDYNEQFF.

The rearrangement joins TRBV9 to TRBJ1-4, with TRBD1 matching 7 bases. Germline V gives CDR1 SGDLS, CDR2 YYNGEE. Losses at the gene ends were 0 bases for V and 7 bases for J; bases not matched to a gene: 6. The CDR3 has 15 residues. The CDR3: CASSVEGDSFEKLFF. Written as DNA, the CDR3 is TGTGCCAGCAGCGTAGAGGGGGACAGTTTTGAAAAACTGTTTTTT.

The rearrangement links TRBV7-2 to TRBJ2-7, with 7 bases that match TRBD1. V lost 3 bases and J lost 12; bases outside the gene matches: 5. The CDR3 runs 11 residues. Germline V gene data show CDR1 as SGHTA and CDR2 as FQGNSA. As DNA, the CDR3 is TGTGCCAGCAGCTTGACAGGGTTGCCGTACTTC. Protein sequence: CASSLTGLPYF.

This clonotype was seen a few times. The V and J genes are TRBV7-9 and TRBJ1-5; no firm D call. Germline CDR1 SEHNR, CDR2 FQNEAQ (reference sequence). V lost 3 bases and J 6 bases, leaving 12 bases between the germline ends. This CDR3 spans 14 amino acids. The CDR3: CASSLGSGFQPQHF. The CDR3 nucleotides are TGTGCCAGCAGCTTGGGCTCAGGTTTTCAGCCCCAGCATTTT.

This clonotype was found many times. The chain is built from TRBV3-1 and TRBJ2-7; D is possibly TRBD1 (6 bases). The CDR3 spans 13 residues. The germline V and J ends were trimmed by 4 bases and 4 bases, with 11 bases remaining between them. Looked up from germline, CDR1 is LGHDT and CDR2 is YNNKEL (reference sequence). This CDR3 reads CASSRRDNYEQYF. Written as DNA, the CDR3 is TGTGCCAGCAGCCGCCGGGACAATTACGAGCAGTACTTC.

The genes are TRBV12-5 and TRBJ2-5; D might be TRBD1 (6 bases). CDR3 length: 15 amino acids. V was trimmed by 1 base and J by 1 base, leaving 10 bases between them. The germline V gene encodes CDR1 LGHNT and CDR2 FRNRAP. CDR3 sequence (DNA): TGTGCTAGTGGTTTGGGGACAGCAGGCCAAGAGACCCAGTACTTC. Translated, it gives CASGLGTAGQETQYF.

The genes are TRBV20-1 and TRBJ1-5; tentatively, D is TRBD1 (5 bases). The CDR3 is 15 amino acids. With 7 bases removed from V and 4 bases from J, the gap between germline ends came to 20 bases. The V gene's germline CDR1 is DFQATT and CDR2 SNEGSKA (reference sequence). This chain's CDR3 is CSVSTALLANQPQHF. The CDR3 DNA follows: TGCAGTGTTTCGACAGCACTGTTAGCAAATCAGCCCCAGCATTTT.

The rearrangement joins TRBV20-1 to TRBJ1-5, with D maybe TRBD1 (5 bases). V was shortened by 5 bases and J by 7 bases, with 27 bases between the two germline ends. This CDR3 has 17 amino acids. Germline-derived CDR1 and CDR2 are DFQATT and SNEGSKA (reference sequence). CDR3 loop: CSAPPGSGPMADQPQHF. CDR3 bases: TGCAGTGCTCCTCCTGGCTCGGGGCCCATGGCCGACCAGCCCCAGCATTTT.